This paragraph covers one T cell receptor (beta chain) sequence. This specimen belongs to a study of cytomegalovirus exposure and HLA in healthy donors. The study ran its PCR with 60 Vbeta and 13 Jbeta primers. Here immunoSEQ multiplex PCR was the method, and the copy in TCRdb shows in-frame clones only, minus some. The table includes 150,000 to 200,000 clones, around three quarters detected once. Participants comprised healthy donors of bone marrow. The origin of this receptor is a woman younger than 45 in good health and CMV-seropositive. The sequencing sample was made of PBMCs.

The CDR3 DNA sequence: TGTGCCAGCAGTCCCGGGACCGGGAGCTCCTACGAGCAGTACTTC. Protein sequence: CASSPGTGSSYEQYF. The chain carries TRBV6-5 and TRBJ2-7, with D possibly TRBD2 on 6 matching bases. CDR3 length equals 15 residues. V was pared by 5 bases and J by 0 bases, with 14 bases between. From germline, CDR1 is MNHEY and CDR2 SVGAGI.